A single T cell receptor (beta chain) is shown here with its context. Its specificity is not known. Profiled with immunoSEQ multiplex PCR; TCRdb holds only in-frame clones, not every one. The sample has approximately 10,000 clones; roughly two thirds are singletons. These data originate in a study of CD4+ T cells in melanoma. The CDR3 is 13 residues long. The V and J ends lost 1 base and 5 bases respectively, with 9 bases between them. Germline CDR1 and CDR2: SGHVS and FQNEAQ. Study-level results: A reported correlation linked neoantigen-specific CD4+ T cells to CD8+, macrophage and B cell function.

The sample consisted of cells from a culture (not recorded whether cultured in vitro). The gene calls are TRBV7-8 and TRBJ2-7; D is unclear. The TCR was taken from a human donor with melanoma. Here the CDR3 reads CASSLEPGHEQYF. The CDR3 bases are TGTGCCAGCAGCTTAGAACCGGGCCACGAGCAGTACTTC.